Listed below are T cell receptor beta chains from one sample, sequenced in a study of blood T cell repertoires in COVID-19. Clones were sequenced by immunoSEQ multiplex PCR, and TCRdb holds only the in-frame ones, with some missing. The top ten clones hold around 7% of a sample with roughly 200,000 clones, around 86% of them seen once. Sequences were obtained from peripheral blood. The receptor set was obtained from a man aged 35-49 years with acute or convalescent COVID-19. Each CDR3 is given with its conserved first and last residue.

TRBV7-2 | CASSLVGGNQPQHF
TRBV6-5 | CASSYNTGGAGGYTF
TRBV5-1 | CASRISTGETGELFF
TRBV4-2 | CASSTVQGSSGNTIYF
TRBV18 | CASSPLQGTNTEAFF
TRBV11-3 | CASSSTSGGFGTQYF
TRBV19 | CASTRDRSNSPLHF
TRBV5-1 | CASSVEGLSGYTF
TRBV29-1 | CSGNRGGLTEAFF
TRBV19 | CASSIGGTNYEQYF
TRBV18 | CASSEQRMNTEAFF